This entry lists 16 T cell receptor beta chains sequenced from one sample in a study of T cell changes during pregnancy in multiple sclerosis. Sequencing was performed with immunoSEQ multiplex PCR; in TCRdb, only in-frame clones are kept and a portion is missing. The sample lists about 80,000 clones; about 90% were seen once. The source was peripheral blood, collected before pregnancy. Source of these receptors: a female donor with multiple sclerosis, enrolled in a pregnancy study.

This clone was seen a handful of times. The chain uses TRBV6-6 and TRBJ2-3, with 10 bases fitting TRBD2. CDR3 length equals 15 residues. V dropped 6 bases and J dropped 5; count of bases not matched to a gene: 8. Germline assignment: CDR1 MNHNY and CDR2 SVGAGI (reference sequence). CDR3 nucleotides: TGTGCCAGCAGCCCACTAGCGGGGCGCCAAGATACGCAGTATTTT. Protein sequence: CASSPLAGRQDTQYF.

This clone was observed a single time. The chain couples TRBV2 to TRBJ1-4; tentative D call: TRBD1 (6 bases). Germline V gene data show CDR1 as SNHLY and CDR2 as FYNNEI. CDR3 length equals 15 residues. Between the trimmed V and J ends, which lost 0 bases and 7 bases, there was a span of 12 bases. Here the CDR3 reads CASSEAGQGSEKLFF. DNA of the CDR3: TGTGCCAGCAGTGAAGCGGGCCAGGGGAGTGAAAAACTGTTTTTT.

The gene calls are TRBV7-3 and TRBJ2-1; 9 positions agree with TRBD2. The ends lost 4 bases at V and 0 bases at J; junction bases unmatched: 4. Germline loops: CDR1 SGHTA, CDR2 FQGTGA. This CDR3 region has 16 residues. The CDR3 DNA follows: TGTGCCAGCAGCTCCCTTAGCGGGGGCTCCTACAATGAGCAGTTCTTC. Translated: CASSSLSGGSYNEQFF.

This clone has only a few counts. The V and J genes are TRBV9 and TRBJ2-2, with D possibly being TRBD1 (6 bases). The length of the CDR3 is 16 residues. V was clipped by 4 bases and J by 0 bases, with 13 bases between them. The germline gives CDR1 SGDLS, CDR2 YYNGEE. Written as DNA, the CDR3 is TGTGCCAGCAGCCCCGGGACACTCTCGAACACCGGGGAGCTGTTTTTT. Residues: CASSPGTLSNTGELFF.

The chain employs TRBV5-4 and TRBJ2-3, with 8 bases that match TRBD2. J gave up 2 bases and V 4 bases, and 6 bases lay outside the gene matches. The CDR3 contains 15 residues. Germline V gene data show CDR1 as SGHNT and CDR2 as YYREEE (reference sequence). CDR3 coding DNA: TGTGCCAGCAGCCCCTATAGCGGGACCACAGATACGCAGTATTTT. This gives the protein CASSPYSGTTDTQYF.

This chain links TRBV19 with TRBJ2-1, with 11 bases matching TRBD2. This CDR3 contains 13 residues. Trimming took 6 bases from V and 9 from J; bases not matched to a gene: 4. CDR1 is LNHDA, CDR2 SQIVND, per germline (reference sequence). The CDR3 DNA is TGTGCCAGTAGACTAGCGGGAGCCCTTGAGCAGTTCTTC. It specifies CASRLAGALEQFF.

The rearrangement links TRBV19 to TRBJ2-2; TRBD1 might be the D (6 bases). In germline, CDR1 is LNHDA, CDR2 SQIVND (reference sequence). This CDR3 is built from 17 residues. V was trimmed by 4 bases and J by 1 base, leaving 16 bases between them. The CDR3 bases are TGTGCCAGTAGTAAAAGACCCCAGGGGCTGAACACCGGGGAGCTGTTTTTT. Translation: CASSKRPQGLNTGELFF.

The rearrangement links TRBV5-4 to TRBJ1-2; no reliable D call. Per the germline V gene, CDR1 is SGHNT and CDR2 is YYREEE (reference sequence). Between the trimmed V and J ends, which lost 3 bases and 6 bases, there was a span of 15 bases. The CDR3 runs to 14 residues. The CDR3 nucleotides read TGTGCCAGCAGCTGGATCGGGTACCCGAATGGCTACACCTTC. It yields the protein CASSWIGYPNGYTF.

The rearrangement joins TRBV4-3 to TRBJ2-1; D is unclear. Between the trimmed V and J ends, which lost 0 bases and 0 bases, there was a span of 6 bases. This CDR3 comprises 15 residues. The germline V gene encodes CDR1 LGHNA and CDR2 YSLEER. CDR3 region: CASSQDASSYNEQFF. CDR3 bases: TGCGCCAGCAGCCAAGATGCGAGCTCCTACAATGAGCAGTTCTTC.

This chain links TRBV28 with TRBJ2-3; TRBD2 might be the D (6 bases). Germline V gene data show CDR1 as MDHEN and CDR2 as SYDVKM. V was pared by 6 bases and J by 8 bases, with 15 bases between. The CDR3 length is 13 residues. The CDR3 DNA sequence: TGTGCCAGCAGCGGCGGGGCCCGGGGTACGCAGTATTTT. Its protein product is CASSGGARGTQYF.

The chain recombines TRBV10-3 with TRBJ1-2; 8 nucleotides align to TRBD1. This CDR3 comprises 17 residues. Germline CDR1 reads ENHRY; CDR2 reads SYGVKD. Losses at the gene ends were 5 bases for V and 6 bases for J; bases not matched to a gene: 17. CDR3 loop: CAISNLYSLQGEDGYTF. CDR3 sequence (DNA): TGTGCCATCAGTAACTTGTACTCCCTACAGGGGGAGGATGGCTACACCTTC.

V usage is TRBV9 and J usage is TRBJ2-3; D uncertain. V was cut by 4 bases and J by 3 bases, with 12 bases left in between. The germline gives CDR1 SGDLS, CDR2 YYNGEE. CDR3 length equals 14 residues. CDR3 sequence: CASSTSLGTDTQYF. The CDR3 nucleotides read TGTGCCAGCAGCACAAGTCTAGGTACAGATACGCAGTATTTT. The whole variable domain, filled in from reference TRBV9 and TRBJ2-3, reads DSGVTQTPKHLITATGQRVTLRCSPRSGDLSVYWYQQSLDQGLQFLIQYYNGEERAKGNILERFSAQQFPDLHSELNLSSLELGDSALYFCASSTSLGTDTQYFGPGTRLTVL.

The gene calls are TRBV27 and TRBJ2-7; 7 nucleotides line up with TRBD1. From germline, CDR1 is MNHEY and CDR2 SMNVEV (reference sequence). The CDR3 has 14 amino acids. V shed 6 bases, J shed 0 bases, and the junction held 5 bases outside the gene matches. CDR3 nucleotides: TGTGCCAGCAGATGGACAGGAGGCTCCTACGAGCAGTACTTC. Its translation is CASRWTGGSYEQYF.

The chain couples TRBV28 to TRBJ2-7, with 9 bases that match TRBD2. CDR3 size: 14 residues. Germline V gene lookup returns CDR1 MDHEN and CDR2 SYDVKM. V gave up 5 bases and J gave up 3 bases; unmatched junction bases: 5. The CDR3 region has the DNA TGTGCCAGCAGTCATAGCGGGAGAGGCTACGAGCAGTACTTC. Translation gives CASSHSGRGYEQYF.

The chain employs TRBV7-8 and TRBJ1-2; 7 bases align to TRBD1. Trimming took 5 bases from V and 5 from J; bases not matched to a gene: 11. The germline V gene encodes CDR1 SGHVS and CDR2 FQNEAQ. The CDR3 extends over 15 amino acids. CDR3 DNA sequence: TGTGCCAGCAGCCCGAGGGACAGCCGAGAGTATGGCTACACCTTC. Translation: CASSPRDSREYGYTF.

The chain uses TRBV27 and TRBJ1-1, with D possibly TRBD1 on 6 matching bases. Per germline, CDR1 MNHEY and CDR2 SMNVEV (reference sequence). Trimming took off 0 bases at V and 7 bases at J, with 9 bases between the two ends. CDR3 length: 13 residues. In DNA form, the CDR3 reads TGTGCCAGCAGTTTATCTCTAGGGGGTGAAGCTTTCTTT. Protein sequence: CASSLSLGGEAFF.